These 3 T cell receptor beta chains were all obtained from the same sample, sequenced in a study of shared clonotypes between healthy human individuals. The method was immunoSEQ multiplex PCR; TCRdb's version includes in-frame clones alone and lacks a portion of them. The table has over a million clones, around 76% seen once. Source material: memory CD4+ T cells sorted from blood. Subset given: CD45RA-negative fraction. The receptor source for this set is a man in his late teens or twenties in good health.

This chain joins TRBV5-6 and TRBJ1-4; D unresolved. The germline CDR1 and CDR2 sequences are SGHDT and YYEEEE. This CDR3 region has 15 residues. V lost 4 bases and J 4 bases, leaving 14 bases between the germline ends. CDR3 loop: CASSALAVGNEKLFF. CDR3 nucleotide sequence: TGTGCCAGCAGCGCTCTAGCGGTGGGTAATGAAAAACTGTTTTTT.

The chain links TRBV2 to TRBJ2-3; a weak D match, TRBD1 (5 bases). The V end lost 7 bases, the J end lost 0 bases, and 11 bases lay between the germline ends. The length of the CDR3 is 14 residues. CDR1 is SNHLY and CDR2 is FYNNEI in the germline V gene. CDR3 residues: CASNGRASTDTQYF. CDR3 nucleotide sequence: TGTGCCAGCAACGGCAGGGCTAGCACAGATACGCAGTATTTT.

This chain links TRBV19 with TRBJ1-6; D is undetermined. CDR3 length: 17 amino acids. Per the germline V gene, CDR1 is LNHDA and CDR2 is SQIVND (reference sequence). V was pared by 3 bases and J by 0 bases, with 12 bases between. The CDR3 DNA sequence: TGTGCCAGTAGTATTGGAGGGTTTGCCTCCTATAATTCACCCCTCCACTTT. The encoded protein is CASSIGGFASYNSPLHF.